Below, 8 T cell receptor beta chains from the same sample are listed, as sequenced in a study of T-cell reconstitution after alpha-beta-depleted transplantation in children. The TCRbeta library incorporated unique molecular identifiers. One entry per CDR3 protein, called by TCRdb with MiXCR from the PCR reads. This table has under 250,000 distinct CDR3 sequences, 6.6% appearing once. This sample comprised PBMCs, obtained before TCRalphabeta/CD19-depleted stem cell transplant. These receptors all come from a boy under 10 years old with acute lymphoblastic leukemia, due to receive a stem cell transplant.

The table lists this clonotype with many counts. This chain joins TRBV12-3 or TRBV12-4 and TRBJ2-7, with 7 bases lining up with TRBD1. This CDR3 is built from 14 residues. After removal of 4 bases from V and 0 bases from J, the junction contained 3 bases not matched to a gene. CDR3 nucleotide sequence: TGTGCCAGCAGTTCCCAGGGGGACTCCTACGAGCAGTACTTC. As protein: CASSSQGDSYEQYF.

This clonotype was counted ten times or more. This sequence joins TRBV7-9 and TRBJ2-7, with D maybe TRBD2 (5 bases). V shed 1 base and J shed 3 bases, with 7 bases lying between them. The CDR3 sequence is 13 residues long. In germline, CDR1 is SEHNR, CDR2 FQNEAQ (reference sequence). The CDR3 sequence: CASSLGTFYEQYF. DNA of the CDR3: TGTGCCAGCAGCTTAGGGACTTTCTACGAGCAGTACTTC. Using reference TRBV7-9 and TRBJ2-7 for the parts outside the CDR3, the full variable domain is DTGVSQNPRHKITKRGQNVTFRCDPISEHNRLYWYRQTLGQGPEFLTYFQNEAQLEKSRLLSDRFSAERPKGSFSTLEIQRTEQGDSAMYLCASSLGTFYEQYFGPGTRLTVT.

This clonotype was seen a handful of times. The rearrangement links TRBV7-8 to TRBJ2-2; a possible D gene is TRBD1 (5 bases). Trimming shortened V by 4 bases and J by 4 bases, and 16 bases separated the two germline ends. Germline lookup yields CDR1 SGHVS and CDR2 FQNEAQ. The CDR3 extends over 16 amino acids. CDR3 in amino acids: CASSSNQGSGTGELFF. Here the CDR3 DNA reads TGTGCCAGCAGCTCAAACCAGGGTTCGGGCACCGGGGAGCTGTTTTTT.

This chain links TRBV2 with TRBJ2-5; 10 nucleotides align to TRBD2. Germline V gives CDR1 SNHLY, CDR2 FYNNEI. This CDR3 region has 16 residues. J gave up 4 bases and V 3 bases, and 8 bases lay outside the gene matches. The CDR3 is CASSDASGRGGETQYF. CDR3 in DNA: TGTGCCAGCAGTGATGCTAGCGGGAGAGGGGGAGAGACCCAGTACTTC. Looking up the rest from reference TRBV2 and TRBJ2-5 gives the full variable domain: EPEVTQTPSHQVTQMGQEVILRCVPISNHLYFYWYRQILGQKVEFLVSFYNNEISEKSEIFDDQFSVERPDGSNFTLKIRSTKLEDSAMYFCASSDASGRGGETQYFGPGTRLLVL.

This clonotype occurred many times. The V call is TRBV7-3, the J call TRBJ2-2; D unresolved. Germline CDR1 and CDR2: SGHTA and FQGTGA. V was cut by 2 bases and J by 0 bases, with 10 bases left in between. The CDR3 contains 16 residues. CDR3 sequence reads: CASSLGAVANTGELFF. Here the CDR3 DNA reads TGTGCCAGCAGCTTAGGTGCGGTCGCGAACACCGGGGAGCTGTTTTTT.

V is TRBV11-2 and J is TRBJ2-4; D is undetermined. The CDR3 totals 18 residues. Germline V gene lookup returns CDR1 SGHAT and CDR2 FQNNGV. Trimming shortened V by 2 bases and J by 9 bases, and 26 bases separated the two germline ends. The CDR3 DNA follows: TGTGCCAGCAGCTTACTCTTGGAGACAAGCAGGTGGCGGAGCATTCAGTACTTC. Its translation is CASSLLLETSRWRSIQYF. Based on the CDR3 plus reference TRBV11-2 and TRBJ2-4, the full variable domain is EAGVAQSPRYKIIEKRQSVAFWCNPISGHATLYWYQQILGQGPKLLIQFQNNGVVDDSQLPKDRFSAERLKGVDSTLKIQPAKLEDSAVYLCASSLLLETSRWRSIQYFGAGTRLSVL.

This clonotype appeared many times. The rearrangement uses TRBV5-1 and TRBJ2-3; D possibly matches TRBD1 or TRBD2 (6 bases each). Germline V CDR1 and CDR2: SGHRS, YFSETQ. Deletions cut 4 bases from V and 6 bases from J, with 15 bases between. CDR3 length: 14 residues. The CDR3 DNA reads TGCGCCAGCAGCGCCGGGGGCGCGAGGGATACGCAGTATTTT. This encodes CASSAGGARDTQYF. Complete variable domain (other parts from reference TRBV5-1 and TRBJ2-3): KAGVTQTPRYLIKTRGQQVTLSCSPISGHRSVSWYQQTPGQGLQFLFEYFSETQRNKGNFPGRFSGRQFSNSRSEMNVSTLELGDSALYLCASSAGGARDTQYFGPGTRLTVL.

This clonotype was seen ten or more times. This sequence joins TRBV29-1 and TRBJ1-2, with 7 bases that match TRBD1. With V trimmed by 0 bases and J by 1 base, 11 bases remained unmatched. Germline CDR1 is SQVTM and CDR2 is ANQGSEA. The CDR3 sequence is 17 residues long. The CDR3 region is CSVEDEWEGTDNYGYTF. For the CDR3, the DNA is TGCAGCGTTGAAGATGAATGGGAAGGGACAGATAACTATGGCTACACCTTC.